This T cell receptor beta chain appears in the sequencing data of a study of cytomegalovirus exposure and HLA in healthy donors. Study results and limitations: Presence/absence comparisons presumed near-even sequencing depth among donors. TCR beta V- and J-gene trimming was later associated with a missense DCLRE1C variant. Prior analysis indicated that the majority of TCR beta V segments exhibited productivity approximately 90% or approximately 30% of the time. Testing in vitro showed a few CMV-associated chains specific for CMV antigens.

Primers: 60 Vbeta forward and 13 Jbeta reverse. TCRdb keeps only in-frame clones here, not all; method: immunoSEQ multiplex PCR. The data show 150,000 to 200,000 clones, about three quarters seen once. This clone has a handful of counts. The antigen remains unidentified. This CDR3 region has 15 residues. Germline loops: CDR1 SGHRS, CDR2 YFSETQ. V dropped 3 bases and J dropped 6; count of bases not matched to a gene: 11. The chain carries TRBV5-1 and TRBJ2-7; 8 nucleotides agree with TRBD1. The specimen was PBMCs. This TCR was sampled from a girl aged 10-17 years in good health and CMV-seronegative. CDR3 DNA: TGCGCCAGCAGCTCCTCCGGGACAGGAATCGGCGAGCAGTACTTC. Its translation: CASSSSGTGIGEQYF.